The 5 T cell receptor beta chains presented below share a single source sample, sequenced in a study of CD8 T cells in Susac syndrome. Random hexamers were used to reverse transcribe an amount of roughly 0.5 to 1 ug RNA. TCRdb re-derived calls from the immunoSEQ multiplex PCR reads in MiXCR, one entry per CDR3 protein. Counted here are about 130,000 distinct CDR3 sequences, around 94% occurring once; the ten biggest clones make up around 0.087%. The material sequenced was CD4+ T cells from PBMCs. These receptors were obtained from a human donor in good health.

The CDR3 DNA reads as TGTGCCAGCAGCGTAGACCCTGGCGGAGACACTGAAGCTTTCTTT. Translated: CASSVDPGGDTEAFF. The V call is TRBV9, the J call TRBJ1-1; D is unresolved. The CDR3 has 15 amino acids. The germline V and J ends were trimmed by 0 bases and 3 bases, with 12 bases remaining between them. Germline lookup yields CDR1 SGDLS and CDR2 YYNGEE.

The chain employs TRBV13 and TRBJ2-1, with D perhaps assigned TRBD1 or TRBD2 (6 bases each). Germline CDR1 is PRHDT and CDR2 is FYEKMQ (reference sequence). Trimming shortened V by 3 bases and J by 9 bases, and 15 bases separated the two germline ends. The CDR3 contains 14 residues. The CDR3 region is CASSFNGGRGEQFF. DNA of the CDR3: TGTGCCAGCAGCTTTAACGGGGGCCGGGGTGAGCAGTTCTTC. Based on the CDR3 plus reference TRBV13 and TRBJ2-1, the full variable domain is AAGVIQSPRHLIKEKRETATLKCYPIPRHDTVYWYQQGPGQDPQFLISFYEKMQSDKGSIPDRFSAQQFSDYHSELNMSSLELGDSALYFCASSFNGGRGEQFFGPGTRLTVL.

The gene calls are TRBV2 and TRBJ1-2, with D uncertain. CDR1 SNHLY and CDR2 FYNNEI come from the germline V gene. V was cut by 0 bases and J by 8 bases, with 16 bases left in between. This CDR3 comprises 15 residues. The CDR3 sequence: CASSEAQGTAGGYTF. The DNA for the CDR3 is TGTGCCAGCAGTGAAGCGCAAGGAACAGCAGGAGGCTACACCTTC. Full variable domain (rest looked up from reference TRBV2 and TRBJ1-2): EPEVTQTPSHQVTQMGQEVILRCVPISNHLYFYWYRQILGQKVEFLVSFYNNEISEKSEIFDDQFSVERPDGSNFTLKIRSTKLEDSAMYFCASSEAQGTAGGYTFGSGTRLTVV.

This chain joins TRBV20-1 and TRBJ2-2; D is unresolved. Germline V CDR1 and CDR2: DFQATT, SNEGSKA (reference sequence). This CDR3 region has 10 residues. V was cut by 5 bases and J by 7 bases, with 5 bases left in between. Here the CDR3 reads CSAYRGELFF. The CDR3 nucleotides are TGCAGTGCTTACCGCGGGGAGCTGTTTTTT.

The chain uses TRBV7-8 and TRBJ1-1; weak D call: TRBD1 (6 bases). Germline CDR1 SGHVS, CDR2 FQNEAQ. This CDR3 contains 19 residues. Trimming took 0 bases from V and 3 from J, leaving 23 bases between them. In DNA, the CDR3 is TGTGCCAGCAGCTTAGCATACCGAGGGGGTTCGGTGGCTGACACTGAAGCTTTCTTT. Residues: CASSLAYRGGSVADTEAFF. The full variable domain, completed using reference TRBV7-8 and TRBJ1-1, is GAGVSQSPRYKVAKRGQDVALRCDPISGHVSLFWYQQALGQGPEFLTYFQNEAQLDKSGLPSDRFFAERPEGSVSTLKIQRTQQEDSAVYLCASSLAYRGGSVADTEAFFGQGTRLTVV.